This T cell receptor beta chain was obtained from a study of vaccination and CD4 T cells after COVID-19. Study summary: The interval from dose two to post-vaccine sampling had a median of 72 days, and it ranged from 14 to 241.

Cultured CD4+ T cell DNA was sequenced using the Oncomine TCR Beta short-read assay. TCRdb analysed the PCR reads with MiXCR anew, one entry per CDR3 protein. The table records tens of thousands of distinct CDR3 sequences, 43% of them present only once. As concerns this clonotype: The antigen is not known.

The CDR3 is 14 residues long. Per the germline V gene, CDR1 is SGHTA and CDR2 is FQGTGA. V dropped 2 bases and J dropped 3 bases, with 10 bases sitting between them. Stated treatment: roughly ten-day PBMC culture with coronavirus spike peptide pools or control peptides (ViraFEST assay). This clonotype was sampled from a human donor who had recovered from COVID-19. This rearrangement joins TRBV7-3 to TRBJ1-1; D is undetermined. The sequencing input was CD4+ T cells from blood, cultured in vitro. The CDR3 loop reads CASSLDGVYTEAFF. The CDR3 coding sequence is TGTGCCAGCAGCTTAGACGGGGTGTACACTGAAGCTTTCTTT.